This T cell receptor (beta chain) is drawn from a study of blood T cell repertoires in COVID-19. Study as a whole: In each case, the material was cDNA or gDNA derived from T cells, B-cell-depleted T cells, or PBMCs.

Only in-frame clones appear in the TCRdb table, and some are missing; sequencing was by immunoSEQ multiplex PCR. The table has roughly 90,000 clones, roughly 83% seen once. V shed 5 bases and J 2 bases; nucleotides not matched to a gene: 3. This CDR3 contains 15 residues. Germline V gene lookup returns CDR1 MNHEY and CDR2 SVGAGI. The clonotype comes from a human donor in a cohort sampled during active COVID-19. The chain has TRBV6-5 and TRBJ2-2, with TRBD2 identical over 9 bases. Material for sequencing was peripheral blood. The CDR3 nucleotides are TGTGCCAGCAGTCCGGGACTAGCCAACACCGGGGAGCTGTTTTTT. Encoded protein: CASSPGLANTGELFF.